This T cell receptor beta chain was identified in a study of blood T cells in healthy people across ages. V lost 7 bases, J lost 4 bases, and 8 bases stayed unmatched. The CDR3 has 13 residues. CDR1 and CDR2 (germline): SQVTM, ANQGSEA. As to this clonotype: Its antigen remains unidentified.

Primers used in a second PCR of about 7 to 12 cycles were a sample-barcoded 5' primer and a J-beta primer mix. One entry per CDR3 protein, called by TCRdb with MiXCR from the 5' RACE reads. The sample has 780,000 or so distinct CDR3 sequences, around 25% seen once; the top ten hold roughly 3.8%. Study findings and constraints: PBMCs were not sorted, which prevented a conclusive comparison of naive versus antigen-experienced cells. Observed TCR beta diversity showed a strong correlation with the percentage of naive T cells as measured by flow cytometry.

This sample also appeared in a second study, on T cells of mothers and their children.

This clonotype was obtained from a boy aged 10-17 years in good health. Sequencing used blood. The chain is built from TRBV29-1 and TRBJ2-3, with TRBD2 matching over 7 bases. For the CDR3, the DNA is TGCAGCGGACTCGGGAGGTACTCAGATACGCAGTATTTT. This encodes CSGLGRYSDTQYF.